This T cell receptor (beta chain) was documented in a study of shared clonotypes between healthy human individuals. Note on this clone: What it binds is not known.

Study conclusions and caveats: Rarefaction showed that sequencing of sorted subsets was incomplete (despite large depth).

Donors, without exception, were Caucasian adults residing in Nashville, Tennessee. CDR1 is SGDLS and CDR2 is YYNGEE in the germline V gene. The ends were cut back, 4 bases at V and 7 bases at J, with 15 bases in the middle. This CDR3 has 14 residues. Sequenced by immunoSEQ multiplex PCR; TCRdb stores in-frame clones only, minus some. The sample lists about 1.5 million clones, nearly 99% occurring once. The sequenced sample consisted of naive CD4+ T cells sorted from blood. Subset specified: CD45RA+ positively selected. This sequence was found in a man aged 25-40 years in good health. The rearrangement joins TRBV9 to TRBJ1-5, with unresolved D. The CDR3 spells CASSPGLVNQPQHF. The DNA of the CDR3 is TGTGCCAGCAGCCCGGGCCTGGTGAACCAGCCCCAGCATTTT.